The clone carrying this T cell receptor (beta chain) appeared a few times. The antigen is undetermined. This record comes from a study of beta chain features in type 1 diabetes. Study-wide results and caveats: More deletions and fewer insertions at VDJ junctions were found in patients with type 1 diabetes. cDNA-based sequencing might over-represent cells highly expressing TCR. Patients and controls would be equally affected if PCR favored shorter templates.

Trimming left V 4 bases short and J 5 bases short, with 21 bases between. Germline CDR1 SGHAT, CDR2 FQNNGV. The CDR3 contains 16 residues. Of the isolated RNA, all was reverse transcribed, and so the sequenced material was expressed TCRB transcripts. Produced via immunoSEQ multiplex PCR; TCRdb's table is partial and in-frame only. Counted here are some 220,000 clones, approximately 10% occurring once; the ten biggest clones make up over 1%. This sequence originates from a man younger than 30 in good health. Sequencing was done on a sample of central memory CD4+ T cells from blood. The chain uses TRBV11-2 and TRBJ2-7; the D gene could be TRBD1 or TRBD2 (5 bases each). In nucleotides, the CDR3 is TGTGCCAGCAGCTCCTACAAAGTGGGGGTCGTCGACGAGCAGTACTTC. Its protein product is CASSSYKVGVVDEQYF. The full variable domain, rest sourced from reference TRBV11-2 and TRBJ2-7, is EAGVAQSPRYKIIEKRQSVAFWCNPISGHATLYWYQQILGQGPKLLIQFQNNGVVDDSQLPKDRFSAERLKGVDSTLKIQPAKLEDSAVYLCASSSYKVGVVDEQYFGPGTRLTVT.